What follows are 21 T cell receptor beta chains derived from one specimen sequenced in a study of T cells after posttransplantation cyclophosphamide. Clones were sequenced by immunoSEQ multiplex PCR, and TCRdb holds only the in-frame ones, with some missing. The table records 30,000 to 45,000 clones, 78% of them present only once. Busulfan-fludarabine conditioning, marrow transplant, and cyclophosphamide on days +3 and +4 were administered. The specimen comprised CD4+ T cells sorted from blood, sampled approximately 2,000 days after a stem cell transplant with posttransplant cyclophosphamide. The receptors come from a female patient aged 35 to 55 who received an allogeneic stem cell transplant from a related donor, was CMV-positive, and had no GVHD. Some T cells may be provided by the graft donor.

The chain has TRBV28 and TRBJ1-2; 11 nucleotides align to TRBD1. The germline gives CDR1 MDHEN, CDR2 SYDVKM. The V segment lost 4 bases and the J segment 10 bases; nucleotides outside the gene matches: 8. This CDR3 is 14 amino acids long. The CDR3 loop reads CASSSLDRGLAYTF. The CDR3 region has the DNA TGTGCCAGCAGTTCCCTGGACAGGGGGCTCGCCTACACCTTC.

This clone was counted between two and nine times. The V and J genes are TRBV9 and TRBJ2-7, with a weak D call TRBD2 (5 bases). V was shortened by 3 bases and J by 5 bases, with 15 bases between the two germline ends. Germline CDR1 reads SGDLS; CDR2 reads YYNGEE. The CDR3 spans 14 residues. CDR3 DNA sequence: TGTGCCAGCAGCGGACTACACCAAAGCGACGAGCAGTACTTC. It yields the protein CASSGLHQSDEQYF. Full variable domain (missing parts from reference TRBV9 and TRBJ2-7): DSGVTQTPKHLITATGQRVTLRCSPRSGDLSVYWYQQSLDQGLQFLIQYYNGEERAKGNILERFSAQQFPDLHSELNLSSLELGDSALYFCASSGLHQSDEQYFGPGTRLTVT.

The rearrangement links TRBV6-1 to TRBJ1-3; maybe TRBD1 (5 bases). V lost 5 bases, J lost 3 bases, and 11 bases lay in between. Germline CDR1 reads MNHNS; CDR2 reads SASEGT. CDR3 length equals 14 residues. This CDR3 reads CASSTDIYGNTIYF. CDR3 bases: TGTGCCAGCAGTACGGACATTTATGGAAACACCATATATTTT.

This chain joins TRBV18 and TRBJ2-3, with D possibly matching TRBD1 (6 bases). V gave up 6 bases and J gave up 0 bases, with 13 bases separating them. Germline lookup yields CDR1 KGHSH and CDR2 LQKENI. The CDR3 has 15 amino acids. The CDR3 is CASSEDSTSTDTQYF. The DNA of the CDR3 is TGTGCCAGCTCCGAGGACAGTACTAGCACAGATACGCAGTATTTT.

The chain has TRBV11-3 and TRBJ2-5, with D perhaps TRBD2 (6 bases). V gave up 4 bases and J gave up 4 bases, with 19 bases separating them. Germline lookup yields CDR1 SGHNT and CDR2 YENEEA. This CDR3 contains 16 residues. CDR3 coding DNA: TGTGCCAGCAGCTGGGGGAGGACCCAGGGACGAGAGACCCAGTACTTC. This translates into CASSWGRTQGRETQYF.

The chain recombines TRBV19 with TRBJ1-1, with D possibly matching TRBD1 (6 bases). Trimming cost V 6 bases and J 1 base, with 15 bases left between them. CDR1 and CDR2 from the germline V gene are LNHDA and SQIVND (reference sequence). The CDR3 sequence is 15 residues long. The CDR3 sequence: CASSMGAGANTEAFF. The CDR3 DNA reads as TGTGCCAGTAGCATGGGGGCAGGGGCGAACACTGAAGCTTTCTTT.

The chain has TRBV28 and TRBJ1-3; 7 bases agree with TRBD1. CDR1 is MDHEN and CDR2 is SYDVKM in the germline V gene. The junction had 8 bases not matched to a gene; V was cut back by 3 bases and J by 0 bases. This CDR3 is built from 17 residues. The CDR3 sequence is CASSLRQGGLSGNTIYF. CDR3 nucleotides: TGTGCCAGCAGTTTGAGACAGGGAGGTCTCTCTGGAAACACCATATATTTT.

This clone has a single count. The chain couples TRBV28 to TRBJ1-2, with D tentatively TRBD1 (6 bases). The germline V gene encodes CDR1 MDHEN and CDR2 SYDVKM. The CDR3 is made up of 13 amino acids. V was clipped by 4 bases and J by 7 bases, with 13 bases between them. CDR3 nucleotides: TGTGCCAGCAGTTGGGTAGGACAGTCTGGCTACACCTTC. This codes for CASSWVGQSGYTF.

This chain uses TRBV19 with TRBJ1-1, with D tentatively TRBD1 (5 bases). Germline V gene data show CDR1 as LNHDA and CDR2 as SQIVND (reference sequence). There are 12 residues in the CDR3. V shed 3 bases and J shed 11 bases, with 13 bases lying between them. The CDR3 is CASSISSGAAFF. In DNA, the CDR3 is TGTGCCAGTAGTATCTCAAGCGGGGCCGCTTTCTTT. The full variable domain, rest sourced from reference TRBV19 and TRBJ1-1, is DGGITQSPKYLFRKEGQNVTLSCEQNLNHDAMYWYRQDPGQGLRLIYYSQIVNDFQKGDIAEGYSVSREKKESFPLTVTSAQKNPTAFYLCASSISSGAAFFGQGTRLTVV.

The chain employs TRBV14 and TRBJ1-6; TRBD1 agrees at 8 bases. Losses at the gene ends were 2 bases for V and 0 bases for J; bases not matched to a gene: 6. The CDR3 is 18 residues long. The germline V gene encodes CDR1 SGHDN and CDR2 FVKESK. The CDR3 protein is CASSQRTGTSSYNSPLHF. CDR3 nucleotides: TGTGCCAGCAGCCAACGGACAGGGACGAGCTCCTATAATTCACCCCTCCACTTT.

This clone showed up just a few times. The chain employs TRBV4-2 and TRBJ1-4; 8 positions match TRBD1. CDR3 size: 15 residues. From germline, CDR1 is LGHNA and CDR2 YNFKEQ. Trimming took 4 bases from V and 5 from J; bases not matched to a gene: 6. CDR3 nucleotides: TGTGCCAGCAGCCCTACCCGGGACAGGAATGAAAAACTGTTTTTT. Translating it yields CASSPTRDRNEKLFF.

The V and J genes are TRBV19 and TRBJ2-2; TRBD2 matches 8 bases. Germline lookup yields CDR1 LNHDA and CDR2 SQIVND (reference sequence). J lost 0 bases, V lost 4 bases, and 7 bases had no gene match. This CDR3 spans 17 amino acids. The CDR3 bases are TGTGCCAGTAGTACCGTAGCGGGGCGAACGAACACCGGGGAGCTGTTTTTT. Amino acid sequence: CASSTVAGRTNTGELFF.

This chain uses TRBV7-3 with TRBJ2-3, with a possible D match to TRBD1 (5 bases). CDR1 and CDR2 (germline): SGHTA, FQGTGA. Trimming pared 3 bases from V and 0 bases from J, leaving 10 bases between. CDR3 length: 15 residues. CDR3 residues: CASSFRASSTDTQYF. Written as DNA, the CDR3 is TGTGCCAGCAGCTTCAGGGCCTCTAGCACAGATACGCAGTATTTT.

This clone was detected once. The chain is built from TRBV27 and TRBJ1-4, with 11 bases matching TRBD1. Looked up from germline, CDR1 is MNHEY and CDR2 is SMNVEV (reference sequence). This CDR3 comprises 14 residues. V gave up 4 bases and J gave up 8 bases; unmatched junction bases: 3. The CDR3 sequence is CASSWDRGNEKLFF. As DNA, the CDR3 is TGTGCCAGCAGTTGGGACAGGGGGAACGAAAAACTGTTTTTT.

The chain joins TRBV9 to TRBJ2-1; D is unclear. V lost 2 bases, J lost 5 bases, and 20 bases lay in between. CDR1 and CDR2 (germline): SGDLS, YYNGEE. This CDR3 is 17 amino acids long. The CDR3 sequence is CASSVVSFSAGHNEQFF. The CDR3 nucleotides read TGTGCCAGCAGCGTCGTTTCCTTTTCGGCAGGCCACAATGAGCAGTTCTTC.

The chain combines TRBV6-5 with TRBJ2-4; 7 nucleotides line up with TRBD1. Germline lookup yields CDR1 MNHEY and CDR2 SVGAGI. J was trimmed by 5 bases and V by 2 bases; bases with no gene match: 0. CDR3 length: 13 residues. CDR3 amino acids: CASSYRGQNIQYF. CDR3 nucleotides: TGTGCCAGCAGTTACAGGGGGCAAAACATTCAGTACTTC.

The CDR3 region is CASSLGGGTEAFF. The CDR3 nucleotides read TGTGCCAGCAGCCTAGGGGGTGGGACTGAAGCTTTCTTT. The V gene is TRBV7-3, the J gene TRBJ1-1, with D possibly TRBD1 on 6 matching bases. CDR3 length: 13 amino acids. Germline V lookup: CDR1 SGHTA, CDR2 FQGTGA. Trimming left V 5 bases short and J 5 bases short, with 12 bases between.

The V call is TRBV27, the J call TRBJ1-5; no firm D call. V dropped 5 bases and J dropped 4 bases, with 9 bases sitting between them. Germline assignment: CDR1 MNHEY and CDR2 SMNVEV (reference sequence). The CDR3 loop spans 13 amino acids. The CDR3 protein is CASSRRRNQPQHF. The CDR3 nucleotides are TGTGCCAGCAGTAGACGGAGAAATCAGCCCCAGCATTTT.

This chain links TRBV19 with TRBJ2-7; 9 bases fit TRBD1. Trimming cost V 5 bases and J 6 bases; bases outside gene matches: 8. Germline CDR1 reads LNHDA; CDR2 reads SQIVND (reference sequence). CDR3 size: 14 residues. The chain's CDR3 is CASSFTGTGSEQYF. The CDR3 bases are TGTGCCAGTAGTTTCACCGGGACAGGGTCCGAGCAGTACTTC. The full variable domain, in which reference TRBV19 and TRBJ2-7 provide the parts outside the CDR3, is DGGITQSPKYLFRKEGQNVTLSCEQNLNHDAMYWYRQDPGQGLRLIYYSQIVNDFQKGDIAEGYSVSREKKESFPLTVTSAQKNPTAFYLCASSFTGTGSEQYFGPGTRLTVT.

The CDR3 nucleotides read TGTGCCAGTAGTAATACAGGGCGGGAGACCCAGTACTTC. This sequence encodes CASSNTGRETQYF. The rearrangement uses TRBV19 and TRBJ2-5; tentative D call: TRBD1 (6 bases). Per the germline V gene, CDR1 is LNHDA and CDR2 is SQIVND (reference sequence). The V and J ends lost 4 bases and 5 bases respectively, with 11 bases between them. The CDR3 length is 13 residues.

The gene calls are TRBV5-1 and TRBJ1-4; 12 bases match TRBD1. Per germline, CDR1 SGHRS and CDR2 YFSETQ. CDR3 length equals 20 residues. J was trimmed by 3 bases and V by 4 bases; bases with no gene match: 16. This CDR3 is CASSPTGDRGPGWANEKLFF. CDR3 in DNA: TGCGCCAGCAGCCCAACCGGGGACAGGGGGCCTGGGTGGGCTAATGAAAAACTGTTTTTT.